One sample yielded the 17 T cell receptor beta chains listed below, sequenced in a study of blood T cells in healthy people across ages. Using a J-beta primer mix together with a sample-barcoded 5' primer, a second PCR was run for roughly 7 to 11 cycles. One entry per CDR3 protein, called by TCRdb with MiXCR from the 5' RACE reads. The profile shows 1.4 million to 1.5 million distinct CDR3 sequences, around 39% of them singletons. The sample consisted of blood. These receptor sequences come from a young woman in good health.

The chain uses TRBV5-1 and TRBJ1-1; D possibly corresponds to TRBD1 (6 bases). Germline-derived CDR1 and CDR2 are SGHRS and YFSETQ. The CDR3 is 14 amino acids. Between the trimmed V and J ends, which lost 4 bases and 4 bases, there was a span of 14 bases. The CDR3 sequence is CASSSQGSFTEAFF. DNA of the CDR3: TGCGCCAGCAGCAGCCAGGGGTCTTTCACTGAAGCTTTCTTT.

This chain links TRBV27 with TRBJ1-6; a possible D gene is TRBD1 (5 bases). Germline-derived CDR1 and CDR2 are MNHEY and SMNVEV (reference sequence). The CDR3 spans 16 residues. The germline V and J ends were trimmed by 11 bases and 3 bases, with 20 bases remaining between them. The CDR3 sequence is CASAISRAIYNSPLHF. DNA of the CDR3: TGTGCCTCAGCGATAAGCAGGGCGATCTATAATTCACCCCTCCACTTT.

The chain uses TRBV20-1 and TRBJ1-1; tentative D call: TRBD1 (5 bases). This CDR3 spans 13 amino acids. V lost 2 bases, J lost 5 bases, and 12 bases lay in between. Germline V gives CDR1 DFQATT, CDR2 SNEGSKA (reference sequence). CDR3 residues: CSARQGYDTEAFF. DNA for the CDR3: TGCAGTGCTAGACAGGGTTATGATACTGAAGCTTTCTTT.

Only one count was recorded for this clonotype. The chain joins TRBV20-1 to TRBJ1-3; 9 nucleotides match TRBD1. Germline CDR1 is DFQATT and CDR2 is SNEGSKA (reference sequence). Unmatched junction bases numbered 5, after V lost 6 bases and J lost 2 bases. The CDR3 loop spans 14 amino acids. The DNA for the CDR3 is TGCAGTGCCCGCAGGACAGGGGCTGGAAACACCATATATTTT. Translated, it gives CSARRTGAGNTIYF.

In its sample, this clonotype was seen a few times. The genes are TRBV6-6 and TRBJ1-4; D remains unclear. There are 13 residues in the CDR3. The germline V gene has CDR1 MNHNY and CDR2 SVGAGI (reference sequence). Trimming removed 2 bases at V and 6 bases at J, with 7 bases between. The CDR3 loop is CASSYRGHEKLFF. As DNA, the CDR3 is TGTGCCAGCAGTTACCGTGGGCATGAAAAACTGTTTTTT.

The CDR3 protein is CASSSLAGDTGELFF. The CDR3 DNA sequence: TGCGCCAGCAGCTCCCTAGCGGGAGACACCGGGGAGCTGTTTTTT. This chain connects TRBV5-1 to TRBJ2-2; 10 nucleotides match TRBD2. This CDR3 spans 15 amino acids. V trimming: 3 bases; J trimming: 3 bases; junction bases outside the gene matches: 2. Per germline, CDR1 SGHRS and CDR2 YFSETQ.

This clonotype was found a few times. CDR3 residues: CASSAYRGSYEQYF. As DNA, the CDR3 is TGCGCCAGCAGCGCTTACAGGGGTTCCTACGAGCAGTACTTC. The chain employs TRBV4-1 and TRBJ2-7; 7 bases map to TRBD1. Unmatched junction bases numbered 5, after V lost 5 bases and J lost 1 base. The CDR3 extends over 14 amino acids. Germline V lookup: CDR1 MGHRA, CDR2 YSYEKL.

This clonotype was seen a few times. The chain employs TRBV29-1 and TRBJ1-2, with TRBD1 as a possible D gene (5 bases). Germline CDR1 is SQVTM and CDR2 is ANQGSEA. V gave up 0 bases and J gave up 8 bases, with 16 bases separating them. The CDR3 sequence is 14 residues long. DNA of the CDR3: TGCAGCGTTGAAGATGGGAAGGTGGGGGTCGGCTACACCTTC. Protein sequence: CSVEDGKVGVGYTF.

This chain connects TRBV15 to TRBJ1-1; D is perhaps TRBD1 (5 bases). The CDR3 length is 14 residues. Trimming removed 6 bases at V and 5 bases at J, with 16 bases between. Looked up from germline, CDR1 is LNHNV and CDR2 is YYDKDF (reference sequence). DNA for the CDR3: TGTGCCACCAGTAAAGGGGAGGGGCGAACTGAAGCTTTCTTT. Translated: CATSKGEGRTEAFF.

The rearrangement uses TRBV11-3 and TRBJ2-3; 8 bases match TRBD2. V shed 4 bases, J shed 6 bases, and the junction held 6 bases outside the gene matches. CDR1 is SGHNT and CDR2 is YENEEA in the germline V gene. CDR3 length: 14 amino acids. The CDR3 spells CASSSSGWEDTQYF. As DNA, the CDR3 is TGTGCCAGCAGCTCTAGCGGGTGGGAGGATACGCAGTATTTT.

The chain carries TRBV5-1 and TRBJ2-1; 9 bases align to TRBD1. The junction had 9 bases not matched to a gene; V was cut back by 2 bases and J by 6 bases. The CDR3 extends over 16 amino acids. Per germline, CDR1 SGHRS and CDR2 YFSETQ. The chain's CDR3 is CASSLSPGQGRNEQFF. The CDR3 nucleotides are TGCGCCAGCAGCTTATCCCCGGGACAGGGTCGCAATGAGCAGTTCTTC.

The V gene is TRBV27, the J gene TRBJ2-3; TRBD1 agrees at 7 bases. From germline, CDR1 is MNHEY and CDR2 SMNVEV (reference sequence). This CDR3 comprises 15 residues. V lost 6 bases to trimming and J lost 6 bases; unmatched junction nucleotides: 12. The CDR3 sequence is CASSPGTEASDTQYF. The CDR3 nucleotides are TGTGCCAGCAGCCCCGGGACAGAAGCCAGCGATACGCAGTATTTT.

This clonotype was seen more than once but under ten times. This chain joins TRBV7-9 and TRBJ2-1, with 10 nucleotides matching TRBD2. The CDR3 has 20 amino acids. V lost 1 base and J lost 8; bases outside the gene matches: 20. Germline V CDR1 and CDR2: SEHNR, FQNEAQ (reference sequence). The CDR3 loop reads CASSLVSSRLAGVIVDEQFF. The CDR3 nucleotides are TGTGCCAGCAGCTTAGTCTCAAGTCGGCTAGCGGGAGTGATCGTGGATGAGCAGTTCTTC.

The chain is built from TRBV9 and TRBJ1-2; tentatively, D is TRBD1 (6 bases). In germline, CDR1 is SGDLS, CDR2 YYNGEE. Trimming left V 0 bases short and J 8 bases short, with 11 bases between. The CDR3 extends over 13 amino acids. CDR3 in amino acids: CASSVGDIGGYTF. In DNA form, the CDR3 reads TGTGCCAGCAGCGTAGGGGACATTGGAGGCTACACCTTC.

The chain recombines TRBV29-1 with TRBJ2-1; D is unresolved. Germline-derived CDR1 and CDR2 are SQVTM and ANQGSEA. V was pared by 4 bases and J by 10 bases, with 8 bases between. The CDR3 consists of 10 residues. CDR3: CSVVWYEQFF. CDR3 nucleotides: TGCAGCGTTGTTTGGTACGAGCAGTTCTTC.

The genes are TRBV29-1 and TRBJ2-1; 9 bases line up with TRBD2. The CDR3 has 16 residues. CDR1 and CDR2 (germline): SQVTM, ANQGSEA. V shed 4 bases, J shed 13 bases, and the junction held 20 bases outside the gene matches. The CDR3 here is CSVGGGRAVREETQFF. The CDR3 DNA reads TGCAGCGTTGGGGGCGGGAGGGCCGTTAGGGAAGAGACCCAGTTCTTC.

This clonotype was counted only a few times. The rearrangement links TRBV7-2 to TRBJ2-3; 7 bases are shared with TRBD2. The V gene's germline CDR1 is SGHTA and CDR2 FQGNSA. The J segment lost 14 bases and the V segment lost 5 bases, leaving 13 bases of the junction unmatched. The CDR3 has 13 residues. CDR3 loop: CASSPQSSGARYF. In DNA, the CDR3 is TGTGCCAGCAGCCCGCAATCTAGCGGAGCCCGGTATTTT.